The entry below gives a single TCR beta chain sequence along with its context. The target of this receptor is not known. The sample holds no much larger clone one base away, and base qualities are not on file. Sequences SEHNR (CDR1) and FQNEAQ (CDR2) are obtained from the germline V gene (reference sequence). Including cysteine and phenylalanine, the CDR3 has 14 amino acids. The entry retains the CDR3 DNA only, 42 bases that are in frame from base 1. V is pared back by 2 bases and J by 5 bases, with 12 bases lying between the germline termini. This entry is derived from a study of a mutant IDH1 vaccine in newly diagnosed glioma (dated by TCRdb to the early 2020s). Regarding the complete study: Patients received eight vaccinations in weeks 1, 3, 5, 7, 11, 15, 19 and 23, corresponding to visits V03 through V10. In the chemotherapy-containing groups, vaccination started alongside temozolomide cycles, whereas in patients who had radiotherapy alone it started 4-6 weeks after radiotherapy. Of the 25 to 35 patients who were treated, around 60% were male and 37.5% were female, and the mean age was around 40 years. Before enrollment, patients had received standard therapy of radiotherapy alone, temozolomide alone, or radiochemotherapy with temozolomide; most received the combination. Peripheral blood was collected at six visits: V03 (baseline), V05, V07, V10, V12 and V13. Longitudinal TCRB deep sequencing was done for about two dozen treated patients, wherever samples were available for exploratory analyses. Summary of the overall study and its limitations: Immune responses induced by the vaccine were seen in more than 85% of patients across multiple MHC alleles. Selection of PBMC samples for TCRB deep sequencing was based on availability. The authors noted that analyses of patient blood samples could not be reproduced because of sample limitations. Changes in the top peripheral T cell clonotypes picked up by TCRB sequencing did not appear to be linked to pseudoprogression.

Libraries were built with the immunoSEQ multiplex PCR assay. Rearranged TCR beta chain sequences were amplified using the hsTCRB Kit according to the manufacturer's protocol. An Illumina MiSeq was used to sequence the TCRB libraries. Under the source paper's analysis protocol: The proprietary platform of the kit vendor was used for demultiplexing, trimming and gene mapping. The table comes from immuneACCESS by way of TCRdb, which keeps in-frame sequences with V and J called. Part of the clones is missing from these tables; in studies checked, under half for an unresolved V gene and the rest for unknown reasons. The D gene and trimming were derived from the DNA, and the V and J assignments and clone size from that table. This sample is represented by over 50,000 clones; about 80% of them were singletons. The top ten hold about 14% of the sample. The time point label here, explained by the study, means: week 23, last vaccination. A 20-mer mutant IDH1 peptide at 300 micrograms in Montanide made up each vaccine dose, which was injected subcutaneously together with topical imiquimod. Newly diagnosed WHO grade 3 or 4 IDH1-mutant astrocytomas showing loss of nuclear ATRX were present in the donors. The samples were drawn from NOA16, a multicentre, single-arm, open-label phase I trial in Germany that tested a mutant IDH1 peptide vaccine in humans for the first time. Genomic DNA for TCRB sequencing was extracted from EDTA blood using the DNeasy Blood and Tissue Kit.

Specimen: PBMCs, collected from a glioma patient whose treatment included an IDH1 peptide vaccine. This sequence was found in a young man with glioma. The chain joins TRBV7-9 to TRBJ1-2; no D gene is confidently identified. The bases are TGTGCCAGCAGCTTACTCTCCGGGGAATATGGCTACACCTTC. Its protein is CASSLLSGEYGYTF.